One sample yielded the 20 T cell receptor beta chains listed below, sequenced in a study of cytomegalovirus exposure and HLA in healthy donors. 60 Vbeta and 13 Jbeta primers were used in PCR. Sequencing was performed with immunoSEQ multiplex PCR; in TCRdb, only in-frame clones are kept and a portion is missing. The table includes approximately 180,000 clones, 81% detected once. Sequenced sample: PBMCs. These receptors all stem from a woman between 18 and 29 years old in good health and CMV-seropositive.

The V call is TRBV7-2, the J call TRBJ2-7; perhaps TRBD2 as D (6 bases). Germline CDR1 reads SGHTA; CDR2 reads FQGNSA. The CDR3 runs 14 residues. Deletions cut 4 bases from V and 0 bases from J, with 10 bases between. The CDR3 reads CASSWDSSSYEQYF. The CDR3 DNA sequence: TGTGCCAGCAGCTGGGACTCTAGCTCCTACGAGCAGTACTTC.

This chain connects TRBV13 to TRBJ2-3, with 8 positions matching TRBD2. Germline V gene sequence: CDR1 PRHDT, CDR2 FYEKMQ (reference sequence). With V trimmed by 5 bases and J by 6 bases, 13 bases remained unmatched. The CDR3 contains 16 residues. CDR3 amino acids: CASSPPIAGRVDTQYF. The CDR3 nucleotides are TGTGCCAGCAGCCCCCCCATAGCGGGGAGGGTGGATACGCAGTATTTT.

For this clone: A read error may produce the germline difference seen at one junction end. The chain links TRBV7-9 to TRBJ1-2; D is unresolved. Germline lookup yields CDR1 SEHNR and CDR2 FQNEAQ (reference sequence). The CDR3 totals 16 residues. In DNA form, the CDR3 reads TGTTCCAGCAGCCGAGAGCCACTGGTCGGGGACTATGGCTACACCTTC. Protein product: CSSSREPLVGDYGYTF.

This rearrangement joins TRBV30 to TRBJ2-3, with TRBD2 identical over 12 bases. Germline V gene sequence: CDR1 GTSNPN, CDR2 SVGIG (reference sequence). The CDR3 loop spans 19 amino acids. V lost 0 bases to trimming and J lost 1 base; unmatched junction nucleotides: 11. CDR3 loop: CAWSVQTSGGVFGTDTQYF. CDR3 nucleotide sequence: TGTGCCTGGAGTGTACAGACTAGCGGGGGTGTTTTCGGCACAGATACGCAGTATTTT. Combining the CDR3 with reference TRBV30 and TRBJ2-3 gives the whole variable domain SQTIHQWPATLVQPVGSPLSLECTVEGTSNPNLYWYRQAAGRGLQLLFYSVGIGQISSEVPQNLSASRPQDRQFILSSKKLLLSDSGFYLCAWSVQTSGGVFGTDTQYFGPGTRLTVL.

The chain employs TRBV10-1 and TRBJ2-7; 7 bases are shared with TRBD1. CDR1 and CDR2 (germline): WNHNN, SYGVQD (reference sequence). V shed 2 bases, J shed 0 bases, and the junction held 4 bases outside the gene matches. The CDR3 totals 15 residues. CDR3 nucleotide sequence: TGCGCCAGCAGTGAGCTGACAGGGACCTCCTACGAGCAGTACTTC. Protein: CASSELTGTSYEQYF.

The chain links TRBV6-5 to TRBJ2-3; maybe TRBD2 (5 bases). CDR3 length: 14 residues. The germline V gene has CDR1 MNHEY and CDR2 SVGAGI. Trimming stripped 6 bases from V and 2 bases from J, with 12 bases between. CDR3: CASSRYRDTDTQYF. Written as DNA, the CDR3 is TGTGCCAGCAGCCGATACCGGGACACAGATACGCAGTATTTT.

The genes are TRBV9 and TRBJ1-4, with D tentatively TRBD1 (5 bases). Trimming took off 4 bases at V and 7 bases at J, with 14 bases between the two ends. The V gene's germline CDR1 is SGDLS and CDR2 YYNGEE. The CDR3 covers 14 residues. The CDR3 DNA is TGTGCCAGCAGCCCCCGCATTGGGGCTGAAAAACTGTTTTTT. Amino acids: CASSPRIGAEKLFF.

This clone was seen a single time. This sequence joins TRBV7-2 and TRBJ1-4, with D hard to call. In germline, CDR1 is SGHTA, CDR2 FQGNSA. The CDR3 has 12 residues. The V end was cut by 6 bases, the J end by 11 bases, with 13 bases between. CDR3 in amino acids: CASRFPPGKLFF. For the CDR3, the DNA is TGTGCCAGCAGATTCCCTCCGGGGAAACTGTTTTTT.

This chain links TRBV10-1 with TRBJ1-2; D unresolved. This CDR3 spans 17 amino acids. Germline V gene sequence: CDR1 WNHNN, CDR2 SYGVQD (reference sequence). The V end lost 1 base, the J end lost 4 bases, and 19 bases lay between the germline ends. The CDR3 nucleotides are TGCGCCAGCAGTGAGTACTTGAAGCGGATAGAGCCCTATGGCTACACCTTC. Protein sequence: CASSEYLKRIEPYGYTF.

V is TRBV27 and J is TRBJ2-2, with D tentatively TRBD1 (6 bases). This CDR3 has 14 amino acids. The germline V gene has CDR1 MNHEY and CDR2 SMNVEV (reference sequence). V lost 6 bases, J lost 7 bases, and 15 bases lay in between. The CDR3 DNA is TGTGCCAGCAGGTCCTTTGGACAGCTCGGGGAGCTGTTTTTT. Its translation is CASRSFGQLGELFF.

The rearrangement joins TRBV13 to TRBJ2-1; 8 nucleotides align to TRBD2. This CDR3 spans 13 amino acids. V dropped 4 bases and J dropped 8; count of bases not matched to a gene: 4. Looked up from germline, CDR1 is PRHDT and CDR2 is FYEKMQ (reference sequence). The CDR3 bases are TGTGCCAGCAGCTGGCCGGGGGGGGATGAGCAGTTCTTC. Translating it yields CASSWPGGDEQFF.

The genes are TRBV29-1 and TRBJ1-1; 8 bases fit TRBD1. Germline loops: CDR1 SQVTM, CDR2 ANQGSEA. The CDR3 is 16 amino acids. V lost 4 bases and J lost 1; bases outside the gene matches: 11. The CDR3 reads CSVGEVQGAANTEAFF. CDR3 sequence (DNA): TGCAGCGTTGGAGAAGTCCAGGGGGCCGCGAACACTGAAGCTTTCTTT.

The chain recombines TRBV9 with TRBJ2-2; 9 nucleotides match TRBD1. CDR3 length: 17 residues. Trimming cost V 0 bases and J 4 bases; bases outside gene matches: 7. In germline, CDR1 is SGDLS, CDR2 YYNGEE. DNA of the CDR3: TGTGCCAGCAGCGTAGCCCCGGGACAGGGCCTCACCGGGGAGCTGTTTTTT. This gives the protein CASSVAPGQGLTGELFF.

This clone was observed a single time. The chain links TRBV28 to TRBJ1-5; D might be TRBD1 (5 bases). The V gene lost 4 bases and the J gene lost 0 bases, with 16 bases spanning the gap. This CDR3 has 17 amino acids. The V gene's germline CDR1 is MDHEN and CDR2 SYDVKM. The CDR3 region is CASSSSGDRHSNQPQHF. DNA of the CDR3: TGTGCCAGCAGTTCGTCGGGGGATCGCCATAGCAATCAGCCCCAGCATTTT.

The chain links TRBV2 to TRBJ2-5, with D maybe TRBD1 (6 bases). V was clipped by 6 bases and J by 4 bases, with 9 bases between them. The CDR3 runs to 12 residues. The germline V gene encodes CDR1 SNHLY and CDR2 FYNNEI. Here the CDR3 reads CASRGAGETQYF. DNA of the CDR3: TGTGCCAGCAGGGGGGCCGGAGAGACCCAGTACTTC.

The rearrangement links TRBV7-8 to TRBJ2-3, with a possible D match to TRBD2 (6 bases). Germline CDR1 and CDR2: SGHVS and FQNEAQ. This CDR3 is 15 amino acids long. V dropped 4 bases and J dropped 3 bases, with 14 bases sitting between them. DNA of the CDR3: TGTGCCAGCAGCTCGGGACTGCGGAGGACAGATACGCAGTATTTT. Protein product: CASSSGLRRTDTQYF.

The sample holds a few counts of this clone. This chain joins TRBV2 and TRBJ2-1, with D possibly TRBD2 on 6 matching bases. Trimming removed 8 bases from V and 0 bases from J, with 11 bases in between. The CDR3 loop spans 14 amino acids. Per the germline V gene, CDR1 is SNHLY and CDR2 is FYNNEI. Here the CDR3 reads CASGGLSSYNEQFF. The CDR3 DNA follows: TGTGCCAGCGGGGGACTTTCCTCCTACAATGAGCAGTTCTTC.

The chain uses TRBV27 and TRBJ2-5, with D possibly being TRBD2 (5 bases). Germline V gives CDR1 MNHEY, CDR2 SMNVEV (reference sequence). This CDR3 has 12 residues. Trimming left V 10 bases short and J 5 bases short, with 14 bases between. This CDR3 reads CAIGLGKETQYF. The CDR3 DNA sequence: TGTGCCATCGGTCTCGGGAAGGAGACCCAGTACTTC.

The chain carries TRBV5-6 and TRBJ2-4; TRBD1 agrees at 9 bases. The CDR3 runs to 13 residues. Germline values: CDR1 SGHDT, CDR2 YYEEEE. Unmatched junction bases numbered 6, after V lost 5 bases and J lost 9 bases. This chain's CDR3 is CASSWTGEGIQYF. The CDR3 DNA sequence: TGTGCCAGCAGTTGGACAGGGGAGGGCATTCAGTACTTC. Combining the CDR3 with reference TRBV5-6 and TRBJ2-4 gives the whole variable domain DAGVTQSPTHLIKTRGQQVTLRCSPKSGHDTVSWYQQALGQGPQFIFQYYEEEERQRGNFPDRFSGHQFPNYSSELNVNALLLGDSALYLCASSWTGEGIQYFGAGTRLSVL.

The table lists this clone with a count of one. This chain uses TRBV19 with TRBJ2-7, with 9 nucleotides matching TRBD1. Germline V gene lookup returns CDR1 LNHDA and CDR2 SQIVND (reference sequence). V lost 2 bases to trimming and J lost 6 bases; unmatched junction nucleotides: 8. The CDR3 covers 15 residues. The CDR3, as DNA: TGTGCCAGTAGTATACCGAACAGGGGGCGGGGCGAGCAGTACTTC. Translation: CASSIPNRGRGEQYF.